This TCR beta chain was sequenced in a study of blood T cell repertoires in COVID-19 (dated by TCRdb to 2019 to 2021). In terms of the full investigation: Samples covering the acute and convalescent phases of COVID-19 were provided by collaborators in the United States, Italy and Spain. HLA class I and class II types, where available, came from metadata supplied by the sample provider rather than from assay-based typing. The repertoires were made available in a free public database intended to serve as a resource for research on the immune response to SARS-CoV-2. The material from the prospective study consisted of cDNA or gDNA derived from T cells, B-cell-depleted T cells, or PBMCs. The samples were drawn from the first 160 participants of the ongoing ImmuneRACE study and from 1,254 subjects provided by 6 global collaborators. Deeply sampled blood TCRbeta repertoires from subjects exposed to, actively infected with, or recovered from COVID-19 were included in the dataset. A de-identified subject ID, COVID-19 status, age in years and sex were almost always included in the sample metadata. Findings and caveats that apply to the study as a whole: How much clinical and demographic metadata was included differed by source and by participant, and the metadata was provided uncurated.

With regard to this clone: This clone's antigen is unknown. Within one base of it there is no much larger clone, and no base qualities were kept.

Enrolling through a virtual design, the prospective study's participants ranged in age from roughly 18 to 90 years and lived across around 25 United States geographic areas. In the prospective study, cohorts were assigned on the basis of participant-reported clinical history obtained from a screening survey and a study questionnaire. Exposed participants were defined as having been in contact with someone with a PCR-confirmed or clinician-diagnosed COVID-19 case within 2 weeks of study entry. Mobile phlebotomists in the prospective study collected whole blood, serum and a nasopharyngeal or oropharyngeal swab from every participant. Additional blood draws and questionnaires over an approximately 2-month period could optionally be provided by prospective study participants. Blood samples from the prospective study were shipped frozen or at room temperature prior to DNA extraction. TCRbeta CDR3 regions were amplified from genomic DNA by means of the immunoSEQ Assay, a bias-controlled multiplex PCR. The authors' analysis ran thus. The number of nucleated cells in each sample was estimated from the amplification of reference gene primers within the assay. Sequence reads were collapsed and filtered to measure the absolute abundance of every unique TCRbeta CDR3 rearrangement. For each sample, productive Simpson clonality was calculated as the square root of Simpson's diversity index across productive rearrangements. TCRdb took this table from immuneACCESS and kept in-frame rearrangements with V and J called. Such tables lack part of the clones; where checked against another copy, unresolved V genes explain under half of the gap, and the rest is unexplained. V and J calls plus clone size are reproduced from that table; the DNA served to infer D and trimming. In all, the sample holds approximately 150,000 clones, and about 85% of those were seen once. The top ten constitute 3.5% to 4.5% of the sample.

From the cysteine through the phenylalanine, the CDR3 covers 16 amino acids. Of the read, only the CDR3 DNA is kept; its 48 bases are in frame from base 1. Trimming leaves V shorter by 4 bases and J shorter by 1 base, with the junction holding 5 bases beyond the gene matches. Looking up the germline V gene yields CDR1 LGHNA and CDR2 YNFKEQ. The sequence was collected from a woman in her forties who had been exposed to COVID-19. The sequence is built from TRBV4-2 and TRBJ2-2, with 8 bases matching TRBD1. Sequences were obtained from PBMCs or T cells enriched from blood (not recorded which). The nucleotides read TGTGCCAGCAGCCCTTCCGGGACAGGGAACACCGGGGAGCTGTTTTTT. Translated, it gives CASSPSGTGNTGELFF.